The 4 T cell receptor beta chains below were found in one sample sequenced in a study of blood T cell repertoires in COVID-19. Clones were sequenced by immunoSEQ multiplex PCR, and TCRdb holds only the in-frame ones, with some missing. The table records 200,000 or so clones, about 88% of them present only once. Input material: peripheral blood. The receptors come from a man aged 70-80 years with active or convalescent COVID-19.

The chain couples TRBV10-2 to TRBJ1-3; 7 bases fit TRBD1. Per the germline V gene, CDR1 is WSHSY and CDR2 is SAAADI. The CDR3 sequence is 15 residues long. Trimming took 5 bases from V and 1 from J; bases not matched to a gene: 5. The CDR3 loop reads CASSYSGGSGNTIYF. The CDR3, as DNA: TGCGCCAGCAGTTACTCAGGGGGATCTGGAAACACCATATATTTT.

The chain uses TRBV2 and TRBJ2-2; weak D call: TRBD2 (6 bases). The germline CDR1 and CDR2 sequences are SNHLY and FYNNEI. The CDR3 is 14 amino acids. Deletions cut 4 bases from V and 3 bases from J, with 9 bases between. CDR3 in DNA: TGTGCCAGCAGTGCATTAGCGGACACCGGGGAGCTGTTTTTT. Translated: CASSALADTGELFF. The full variable domain, its missing parts supplied by reference TRBV2 and TRBJ2-2, is EPEVTQTPSHQVTQMGQEVILRCVPISNHLYFYWYRQILGQKVEFLVSFYNNEISEKSEIFDDQFSVERPDGSNFTLKIRSTKLEDSAMYFCASSALADTGELFFGEGSRLTVL.

V gene TRBV28 combines with J gene TRBJ2-5; 8 bases match TRBD1. Germline V gene lookup returns CDR1 MDHEN and CDR2 SYDVKM. The V gene end was trimmed by 6 bases and the J gene end by 6 bases; junction bases not matched to a gene: 9. The CDR3 is 14 amino acids. This chain's CDR3 is CASSSLDRGKTQYF. The CDR3 DNA follows: TGTGCCAGCAGCTCCCTCGACAGGGGAAAGACCCAGTACTTC.

The gene calls are TRBV20-1 and TRBJ2-7; maybe TRBD2 (5 bases). Germline V gene lookup returns CDR1 DFQATT and CDR2 SNEGSKA (reference sequence). The CDR3 is 11 amino acids. Trimming stripped 6 bases from V and 1 base from J, with 7 bases between. The CDR3 spells CSARRSYEQYF. Here the CDR3 DNA reads TGCAGTGCAAGGAGGTCCTACGAGCAGTACTTC.